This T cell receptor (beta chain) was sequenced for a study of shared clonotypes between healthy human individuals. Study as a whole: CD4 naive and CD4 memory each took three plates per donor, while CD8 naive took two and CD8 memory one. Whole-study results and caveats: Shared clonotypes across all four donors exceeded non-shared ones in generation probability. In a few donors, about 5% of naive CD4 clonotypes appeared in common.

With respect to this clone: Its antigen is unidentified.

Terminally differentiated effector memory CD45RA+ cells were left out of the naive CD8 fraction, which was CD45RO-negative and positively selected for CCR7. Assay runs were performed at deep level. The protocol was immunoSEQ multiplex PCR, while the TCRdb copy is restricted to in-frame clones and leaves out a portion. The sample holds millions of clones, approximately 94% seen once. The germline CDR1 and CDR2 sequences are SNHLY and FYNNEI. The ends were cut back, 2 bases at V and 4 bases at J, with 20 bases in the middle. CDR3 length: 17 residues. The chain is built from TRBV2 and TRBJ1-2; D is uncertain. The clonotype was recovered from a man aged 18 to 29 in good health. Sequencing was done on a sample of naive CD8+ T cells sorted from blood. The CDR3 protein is CASSELSGPTAGYGYTF. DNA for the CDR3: TGTGCCAGCAGTGAACTAAGTGGTCCTACAGCGGGCTATGGCTACACCTTC.